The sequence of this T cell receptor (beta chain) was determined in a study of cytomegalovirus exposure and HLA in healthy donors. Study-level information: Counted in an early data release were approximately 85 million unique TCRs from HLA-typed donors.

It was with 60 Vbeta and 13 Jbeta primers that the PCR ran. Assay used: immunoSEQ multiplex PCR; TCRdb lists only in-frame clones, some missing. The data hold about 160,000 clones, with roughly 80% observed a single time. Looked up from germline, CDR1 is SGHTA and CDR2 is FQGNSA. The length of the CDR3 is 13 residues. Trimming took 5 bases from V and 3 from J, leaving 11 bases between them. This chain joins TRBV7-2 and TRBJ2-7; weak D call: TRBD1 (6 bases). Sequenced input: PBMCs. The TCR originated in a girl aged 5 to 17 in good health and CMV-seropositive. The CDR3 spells CASSRAGVYEQYF. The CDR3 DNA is TGTGCCAGCAGCCGTGCAGGGGTCTACGAGCAGTACTTC.